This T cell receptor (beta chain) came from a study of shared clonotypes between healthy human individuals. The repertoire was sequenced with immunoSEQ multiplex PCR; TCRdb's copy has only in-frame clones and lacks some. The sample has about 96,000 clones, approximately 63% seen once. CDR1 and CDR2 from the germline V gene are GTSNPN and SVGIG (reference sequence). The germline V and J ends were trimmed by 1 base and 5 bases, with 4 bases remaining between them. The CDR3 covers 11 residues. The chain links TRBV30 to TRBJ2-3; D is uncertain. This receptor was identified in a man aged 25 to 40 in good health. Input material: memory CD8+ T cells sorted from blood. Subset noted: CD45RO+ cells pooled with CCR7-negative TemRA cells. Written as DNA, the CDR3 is TGTGCCTGGAGTGCAGGAGATACGCAGTATTTT. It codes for CAWSAGDTQYF.